The 30 T cell receptor beta chains presented below share a single source sample, sequenced in a study of tissue T cells after allogeneic stem cell transplantation. Steroid-refractory graft-versus-host disease after allogeneic hematopoietic cell transplant qualified adults for prospective research-autopsy enrollment. Clones were read by immunoSEQ multiplex PCR, and TCRdb kept only the in-frame ones, dropping some. Of under 3,500 clones in the sample, around three fifths were seen once. The sequenced sample was jejunal tissue, obtained at autopsy. The receptors were gathered from a male patient older than 55 with steroid-refractory graft-versus-host disease after an allogeneic stem cell transplant. Among the T cells, some may be from the graft donor.

This clone was detected only a few times. The chain joins TRBV24-1 to TRBJ2-5; D unclear. The CDR3 runs 11 residues. In germline, CDR1 is KGHDR, CDR2 SFDVKD. V lost 9 bases and J 4 bases, leaving 8 bases between the germline ends. CDR3 residues: CATGDGETQYF. The CDR3 region has the DNA TGTGCCACCGGGGATGGAGAGACCCAGTACTTC.

V and J are TRBV3-1 (or the pseudogene TRBV3-2) and TRBJ1-4; tentatively, D is TRBD1 (6 bases). The germline CDR1 and CDR2 sequences are LGHDT and YNNKEL (reference sequence). With 0 bases removed from V and 5 bases from J, the gap between germline ends came to 13 bases. The CDR3 has 16 amino acids. The CDR3 region is CASSQDSPQGNEKLFF. CDR3 sequence (DNA): TGTGCCAGCAGCCAAGATTCTCCACAGGGCAATGAAAAACTGTTTTTT.

This chain joins TRBV6-2 or TRBV6-3 and TRBJ2-5; D is undetermined. This CDR3 region has 14 residues. Germline values: CDR1 MNHEY, CDR2 SVGEGT. With 1 base removed from V and 2 bases from J, the gap between germline ends came to 8 bases. The CDR3 is CASSYWAVQETQYF. Here the CDR3 DNA reads TGTGCCAGCAGTTACTGGGCAGTTCAAGAGACCCAGTACTTC.

The chain employs TRBV6-5 and TRBJ1-2; 7 positions agree with TRBD1. Trimming at V came to 5 bases and at J to 2 bases, leaving 5 bases not matched to a gene. The germline V gene encodes CDR1 MNHEY and CDR2 SVGAGI. This CDR3 is 14 amino acids long. The CDR3 here is CASSQQGINYGYTF. DNA for the CDR3: TGTGCCAGCAGTCAACAGGGGATCAACTATGGCTACACCTTC.

The J gene is TRBJ2-7, the V gene TRBV10-3; 9 bases map to TRBD2. V lost 6 bases, J lost 0 bases, and 6 bases stayed unmatched. Germline V gene data show CDR1 as ENHRY and CDR2 as SYGVKD. The CDR3 is 15 amino acids. CDR3 sequence reads: CAISLTSGSSYEQYF. CDR3 sequence (DNA): TGTGCCATCAGCTTGACTAGCGGCAGCTCCTACGAGCAGTACTTC.

The chain carries TRBV4-1 and TRBJ1-3; perhaps TRBD1 as D (5 bases). Per the germline V gene, CDR1 is MGHRA and CDR2 is YSYEKL. The CDR3 is 15 amino acids. V lost 4 bases and J lost 0, with 10 bases in between. The CDR3 is CASSLDRYSGNTIYF. In DNA, the CDR3 is TGCGCCAGCAGCCTTGACAGATACTCTGGAAACACCATATATTTT.

Only one count was recorded for this clone. DNA for the CDR3: TGCAGCGTTGGAGGGGGCTCTGGAAACACCATATATTTT. Its translation is CSVGGGSGNTIYF. The V gene is TRBV29-1, the J gene TRBJ1-3, with D perhaps matching TRBD1 (6 bases). V dropped 4 bases and J dropped 0 bases, with 7 bases sitting between them. CDR1 is SQVTM and CDR2 is ANQGSEA in the germline V gene. The CDR3 contains 13 residues.

The V gene is TRBV7-9, the J gene TRBJ1-1; D is unresolved. CDR3 length: 14 amino acids. The V and J ends lost 5 bases and 6 bases respectively, with 16 bases between them. Germline CDR1 SEHNR, CDR2 FQNEAQ (reference sequence). DNA of the CDR3: TGTGCCAGCAGCCTGGAGGGAGGGAGTTCTGAAGCTTTCTTT. Its translation: CASSLEGGSSEAFF.

V is TRBV15 and J is TRBJ2-5, with a tentative D call TRBD1 (5 bases). The germline V gene has CDR1 LNHNV and CDR2 YYDKDF (reference sequence). Trimming left V 2 bases short and J 5 bases short, with 18 bases between. There are 16 residues in the CDR3. CDR3 loop: CATSRHQGALRETQYF. The CDR3 nucleotides read TGTGCCACCAGCAGACACCAAGGGGCTTTGCGGGAGACCCAGTACTTC.

J is TRBJ2-7 and V is TRBV6-5; TRBD1 is a possible D gene (5 bases). CDR3 length equals 14 residues. The germline V and J ends were trimmed by 4 bases and 1 base, with 11 bases remaining between them. Germline CDR1 and CDR2: MNHEY and SVGAGI. For the CDR3, the DNA is TGTGCCAGCAGTTCCTATAGGGGATCCTACGAGCAGTACTTC. Amino acids: CASSSYRGSYEQYF.

V gene TRBV4-2 combines with J gene TRBJ2-1, with D unclear. Germline CDR1 LGHNA, CDR2 YNFKEQ. The CDR3 is 8 residues long. V dropped 11 bases and J dropped 4 bases, with 0 bases sitting between them. The CDR3 loop is CAYNEQFF. Written as DNA, the CDR3 is TGTGCCTACAATGAGCAGTTCTTC.

This clone has a handful of counts. The genes are TRBV6-1 and TRBJ2-5, with TRBD2 matching over 8 bases. The CDR3 totals 14 residues. Germline CDR1 reads MNHNS; CDR2 reads SASEGT. The V segment lost 7 bases and the J segment 5 bases; nucleotides outside the gene matches: 9. The CDR3 nucleotides read TGTGCCAGCAACAACCGGGGGGGGGAGGAGACCCAGTACTTC. Amino acid sequence: CASNNRGGEETQYF.

The rearrangement links TRBV7-2 to TRBJ1-1; 8 positions agree with TRBD1. Germline values: CDR1 SGHTA, CDR2 FQGNSA. V shed 6 bases and J 6 bases; nucleotides not matched to a gene: 9. The CDR3 contains 14 residues. CDR3 nucleotide sequence: TGTGCCAGCAGTCCCGGGACAGGAGGGTCTGAAGCTTTCTTT. Encoded protein: CASSPGTGGSEAFF.

J is TRBJ2-1 and V is TRBV2; 10 positions match TRBD1. V was pared by 6 bases and J by 7 bases, with 9 bases of the junction left unmatched. The CDR3 runs 15 residues. Looked up from germline, CDR1 is SNHLY and CDR2 is FYNNEI. Here the CDR3 reads CASRPRDRGRNEQFF. CDR3 coding DNA: TGTGCCAGCAGACCCAGGGACAGGGGTCGGAATGAGCAGTTCTTC.

V gene TRBV4-1 combines with J gene TRBJ1-2; TRBD1 aligns across 9 bases. This CDR3 comprises 17 residues. CDR1 is MGHRA, CDR2 YSYEKL, per germline. Trimming took 0 bases from V and 7 from J; bases not matched to a gene: 12. CDR3 region: CASSQEYGPGQGSGYTF. The CDR3 nucleotides are TGCGCCAGCAGCCAAGAATACGGACCGGGACAGGGTTCTGGCTACACCTTC.

The CDR3 loop is CASSQVWRGDAEQFF. The CDR3 bases are TGCGCCAGCAGCCAAGTATGGCGGGGAGACGCTGAGCAGTTCTTC. The chain employs TRBV4-1 and TRBJ2-1; a possible D gene is TRBD2 (6 bases). Trimming cost V 1 base and J 9 bases, with 16 bases left between them. The CDR3 length is 15 residues. Germline loops: CDR1 MGHRA, CDR2 YSYEKL.

J is TRBJ1-5 and V is TRBV6-6; D gene unclear. CDR3 length: 12 amino acids. Between the trimmed V and J ends, which lost 7 bases and 9 bases, there was a span of 13 bases. The V gene's germline CDR1 is MNHNY and CDR2 SVGAGI (reference sequence). The CDR3 sequence is CASNQLSGPQHF. CDR3 DNA sequence: TGTGCCAGCAACCAACTTTCTGGGCCCCAGCATTTT.

In its sample, this clone was seen a few times. The V gene is TRBV19, the J gene TRBJ1-1; TRBD1 is a possible D gene (5 bases). This CDR3 comprises 15 residues. Germline V gene sequence: CDR1 LNHDA, CDR2 SQIVND (reference sequence). V was trimmed by 3 bases and J by 0 bases, leaving 11 bases between them. As DNA, the CDR3 is TGTGCCAGTAGTATGGGGCGGATCATGAACACTGAAGCTTTCTTT. Translated: CASSMGRIMNTEAFF. Based on the CDR3 plus reference TRBV19 and TRBJ1-1, the full variable domain is DGGITQSPKYLFRKEGQNVTLSCEQNLNHDAMYWYRQDPGQGLRLIYYSQIVNDFQKGDIAEGYSVSREKKESFPLTVTSAQKNPTAFYLCASSMGRIMNTEAFFGQGTRLTVV.

This clone was counted a few times. This chain links TRBV19 with TRBJ1-6, with 9 nucleotides matching TRBD1. Germline CDR1 is LNHDA and CDR2 is SQIVND (reference sequence). This CDR3 region has 14 residues. V lost 6 bases, J lost 10 bases, and 7 bases stayed unmatched. CDR3 sequence: CASRRDRDGSPLHF. In DNA, the CDR3 is TGTGCCAGTAGGAGGGACAGGGACGGGTCACCCCTCCACTTT.

V gene TRBV5-1 combines with J gene TRBJ2-1; perhaps TRBD1 as D (5 bases). The CDR3 is 12 residues long. The V gene lost 4 bases and the J gene lost 9 bases, with 11 bases spanning the gap. CDR1 is SGHRS and CDR2 is YFSETQ in the germline V gene. The CDR3 nucleotides are TGCGCCAGCAGCCGCCAGGGCGGTGAGCAGTTCTTC. It encodes CASSRQGGEQFF.

A note on this clone: Because the CDR3 is missing its conserved closing phenylalanine or tryptophan, this is likely a read error. The limits of the CDR3 on the DNA are not certain, so only TCRdb's listed CDR3 is given. The rearrangement links TRBV6-6 to TRBJ2-7; the D call in the table, TRBD1, was not verified against the DNA. The CDR3 extends over 14 residues, inclusive of both ends. Looked up from germline, CDR1 is MNHNY and CDR2 is SVGAGI (reference sequence). The CDR3 protein is CASSYTGGAGGFPL.

The rearrangement joins TRBV7-8 to TRBJ1-3, with D hard to call. The germline CDR1 and CDR2 sequences are SGHVS and FQNEAQ. This CDR3 region has 13 residues. Trimming took off 0 bases at V and 4 bases at J, with 4 bases between the two ends. CDR3 amino acids: CASSLALGNTIYF. CDR3 coding DNA: TGTGCCAGCAGCTTAGCGCTCGGAAACACCATATATTTT. Filled out from reference TRBV7-8 and TRBJ1-3, the complete variable domain reads GAGVSQSPRYKVAKRGQDVALRCDPISGHVSLFWYQQALGQGPEFLTYFQNEAQLDKSGLPSDRFFAERPEGSVSTLKIQRTQQEDSAVYLCASSLALGNTIYFGEGSWLTVV.

The V and J genes are TRBV4-3 and TRBJ1-2; TRBD1 matches at 12 bases. The CDR3 sequence is 15 residues long. After removal of 8 bases from V and 8 bases from J, the junction contained 12 bases not matched to a gene. Germline V gives CDR1 LGHNA, CDR2 YSLEER. The CDR3 loop is CASAPGGTGGHGYTF. In nucleotides, the CDR3 is TGCGCCAGCGCTCCCGGCGGGACAGGGGGCCACGGCTACACCTTC.

The rearrangement joins TRBV3-1 (or the pseudogene TRBV3-2) to TRBJ2-1; D perhaps matches TRBD2 (5 bases). This CDR3 is built from 15 residues. Germline CDR1 is LGHDT and CDR2 is YNNKEL (reference sequence). V was shortened by 0 bases and J by 5 bases, with 11 bases between the two germline ends. The CDR3 protein is CASSQEWETNNEQFF. CDR3 nucleotide sequence: TGTGCCAGCAGCCAAGAATGGGAGACGAACAATGAGCAGTTCTTC.

This sequence joins TRBV6-2 or TRBV6-3 and TRBJ1-5; D not resolved. Trimming took 0 bases from V and 0 from J, leaving 9 bases between them. The CDR3 runs 16 residues. Germline V gene sequence: CDR1 MNHEY, CDR2 SVGEGT. The CDR3 region is CASSYSRTVSNQPQHF. Here the CDR3 DNA reads TGTGCCAGCAGTTACTCCCGGACGGTTAGCAATCAGCCCCAGCATTTT.

The chain carries TRBV11-2 and TRBJ2-5; unclear D gene. The CDR3 spans 17 residues. V lost 1 base and J 1 base, leaving 16 bases between the germline ends. The germline gives CDR1 SGHAT, CDR2 FQNNGV. CDR3 residues: CASSLVWTISGQETQYF. For the CDR3, the DNA is TGTGCCAGCAGCTTAGTGTGGACGATCTCTGGCCAAGAGACCCAGTACTTC.

The rearrangement joins TRBV6-5 to TRBJ1-2; TRBD1 matches 7 bases. Germline lookup yields CDR1 MNHEY and CDR2 SVGAGI. CDR3 size: 15 residues. Unmatched junction bases numbered 14, after V lost 5 bases and J lost 8 bases. DNA of the CDR3: TGTGCCAGCAGTCCTGAGGCGACAGGGAGGGGGGGCTACACCTTC. As protein: CASSPEATGRGGYTF.

By frequency in the sample, this clone is large. Other DNA sequences from this sample encode an identical CDR3 as well. The V gene is TRBV5-6, the J gene TRBJ2-5; TRBD2 matches 8 bases. After removal of 0 bases from V and 4 bases from J, the junction contained 5 bases not matched to a gene. This CDR3 comprises 15 residues. CDR1 SGHDT and CDR2 YYEEEE come from the germline V gene. CDR3 bases: TGTGCCAGCAGCTTGGTGGCCGGGGGGGGAGAGACCCAGTACTTC. Translating it yields CASSLVAGGGETQYF.

V and J are TRBV5-5 and TRBJ2-1, with TRBD2 matching 11 bases. CDR3 length: 20 residues. Germline lookup yields CDR1 SGHKS and CDR2 YYEKEE (reference sequence). The ends lost 2 bases at V and 3 bases at J; junction bases unmatched: 16. CDR3 bases: TGTGCCAGCAGCTTCAGTATTCTAGCGGGGGGCCCGAACAACTACAATGAGCAGTTCTTC. Protein sequence: CASSFSILAGGPNNYNEQFF.

The gene calls are TRBV10-3 and TRBJ2-5; D remains ambiguous. V was shortened by 6 bases and J by 3 bases, with 8 bases between the two germline ends. The germline V gene encodes CDR1 ENHRY and CDR2 SYGVKD. The CDR3 has 12 amino acids. The CDR3 sequence: CAISFGKETQYF. DNA for the CDR3: TGTGCCATCAGCTTTGGGAAAGAGACCCAGTACTTC.